Listed here are 27 T cell receptor beta chains from one sample, sequenced in a study of graft-versus-host responses after intestinal transplantation. These receptors are not linked to any known antigen. Profiling relied on immunoSEQ multiplex PCR, and the TCRdb table lists in-frame clones only, not all of them. The sample yields over 80,000 clones, 90% to 95% seen once. Specimen: unstimulated CD4+ T cells sorted from spleen or lymph node cells, collected before transplant. The source of these receptors is a human donor who was the organ donor for an intestinal transplant.

This chain joins TRBV6-6 and TRBJ1-5; the D is unclear. Germline-derived CDR1 and CDR2 are MNHNY and SVGAGI (reference sequence). The CDR3 is 13 amino acids. Trimming took 2 bases from V and 5 from J, leaving 7 bases between them. Here the CDR3 reads CASSYTGDQPQHF. CDR3 nucleotides: TGTGCCAGCAGTTACACGGGAGATCAGCCCCAGCATTTT.

The rearrangement links TRBV11-2 to TRBJ2-2, with 9 positions matching TRBD1. Losses at the gene ends were 8 bases for V and 7 bases for J; bases not matched to a gene: 8. The CDR3 loop spans 14 amino acids. Germline V CDR1 and CDR2: SGHAT, FQNNGV. CDR3 coding DNA: TGTGCCAGCGGCCTAACAGGGGGCATCGGGGAGCTGTTTTTT. Translated: CASGLTGGIGELFF.

A single count supports this clone. The chain employs TRBV7-8 and TRBJ1-4; tentative D call: TRBD1 (5 bases). The germline V and J ends were trimmed by 6 bases and 8 bases, with 10 bases remaining between them. Germline values: CDR1 SGHVS, CDR2 FQNEAQ. CDR3 length equals 12 residues. As DNA, the CDR3 is TGTGCCAGCAGTAGAAACAGGGAAAAACTGTTTTTT. It translates to CASSRNREKLFF.

The J gene is TRBJ1-5, the V gene TRBV19; no definite D call. The V end lost 3 bases, the J end lost 3 bases, and 9 bases lay between the germline ends. The CDR3 spans 14 residues. The V gene's germline CDR1 is LNHDA and CDR2 SQIVND (reference sequence). The CDR3 DNA reads TGTGCCAGTAGTATGGGCAGGATCAATCAGCCCCAGCATTTT. Translated, it gives CASSMGRINQPQHF.

This chain connects TRBV7-3 to TRBJ1-6; tentative D call: TRBD1 (5 bases). This CDR3 spans 15 amino acids. V was trimmed by 2 bases and J by 10 bases, leaving 15 bases between them. Germline CDR1 SGHTA, CDR2 FQGTGA. The CDR3 loop reads CASSLQGQGGSPLHF. DNA for the CDR3: TGTGCCAGCAGCTTACAAGGGCAGGGTGGGTCACCCCTCCACTTT.

J is TRBJ2-7 and V is TRBV4-3, with 7 nucleotides matching TRBD1. The V gene end was trimmed by 0 bases and the J gene end by 3 bases; junction bases not matched to a gene: 11. Germline CDR1 reads LGHNA; CDR2 reads YSLEER. The CDR3 sequence is 17 residues long. CDR3: CASSQEVARDSLYEQYF. The CDR3 DNA reads TGCGCCAGCAGCCAAGAAGTGGCCCGGGACAGTCTCTACGAGCAGTACTTC.

V and J are TRBV7-8 and TRBJ1-2; D is perhaps TRBD1 (6 bases). Deletions cut 3 bases from V and 4 bases from J, with 12 bases between. This CDR3 comprises 14 residues. Germline CDR1 SGHVS, CDR2 FQNEAQ. For the CDR3, the DNA is TGTGCCAGCAGCTTCGGGGGGCTGGGCTATGGCTACACCTTC. Residues: CASSFGGLGYGYTF.

The chain links TRBV4-1 to TRBJ1-4; maybe TRBD1 (5 bases). CDR1 MGHRA and CDR2 YSYEKL come from the germline V gene. The CDR3 contains 16 residues. Trimming cost V 0 bases and J 2 bases, with 10 bases left between them. The CDR3 loop reads CASSQEARVTNEKLFF. In DNA form, the CDR3 reads TGCGCCAGCAGCCAAGAGGCCAGGGTTACTAATGAAAAACTGTTTTTT.

The gene calls are TRBV9 and TRBJ1-2; 7 bases match TRBD1. This CDR3 spans 14 amino acids. V was clipped by 1 base and J by 0 bases; unmatched bases: 0. Germline V gives CDR1 SGDLS, CDR2 YYNGEE. The CDR3 sequence is CASSVQGANYGYTF. The CDR3, as DNA: TGTGCCAGCAGCGTACAGGGGGCTAACTATGGCTACACCTTC.

CDR3 in DNA: TGTGCCAGCACCCCCGCGGGGCATAACTATGGCTACACCTTC. This codes for CASTPAGHNYGYTF. The genes are TRBV27 and TRBJ1-2; possible D gene TRBD1, 5 bases. The CDR3 covers 14 residues. Per germline, CDR1 MNHEY and CDR2 SMNVEV (reference sequence). The V and J ends lost 7 bases and 1 base respectively, with 13 bases between them.

The CDR3 DNA sequence: TGTGCCAGCAGTGGGACAGCCCTTACCATCTACGAGCAGTACTTC. This encodes CASSGTALTIYEQYF. The rearrangement uses TRBV25-1 and TRBJ2-5, with D perhaps TRBD1 (6 bases). The DNA end lines up better with TRBJ2-7; the J call may be wrong. This CDR3 region has 15 residues. Germline CDR1 and CDR2: MGHDK and SYGVNS.

CDR3 sequence reads: CASSQVQTGNEKLFF. CDR3 nucleotides: TGCGCCAGCAGCCAAGTCCAGACAGGGAATGAAAAACTGTTTTTT. The V call is TRBV4-1, the J call TRBJ1-4, with 7 bases matching TRBD1. The germline CDR1 and CDR2 sequences are MGHRA and YSYEKL. After removal of 1 base from V and 5 bases from J, the junction contained 4 bases not matched to a gene. This CDR3 is 15 amino acids long.

This clone is a singleton in its sample. The J gene is TRBJ2-6, the V gene TRBV29-1, with 7 bases aligning to TRBD1. Losses at the gene ends were 4 bases for V and 3 bases for J; bases not matched to a gene: 6. The CDR3 totals 15 residues. The germline CDR1 and CDR2 sequences are SQVTM and ANQGSEA. The CDR3 region is CSVAQGIGGANVLTF. CDR3 nucleotide sequence: TGCAGCGTTGCACAGGGGATTGGTGGGGCCAACGTCCTGACTTTC.

The chain couples TRBV7-3 to TRBJ1-1; 9 bases agree with TRBD1. Per germline, CDR1 SGHTA and CDR2 FQGTGA. J was trimmed by 5 bases and V by 5 bases; bases with no gene match: 9. This CDR3 has 15 residues. The CDR3 sequence: CASSEGQGLGTEAFF. The CDR3 DNA follows: TGTGCCAGCAGCGAGGGACAGGGATTGGGTACTGAAGCTTTCTTT.

This clone was seen only a few times. The rearrangement uses TRBV7-6 and TRBJ1-3, with TRBD1 as a possible D gene (6 bases). Trimming took 3 bases from V and 4 from J, leaving 10 bases between them. This CDR3 has 14 amino acids. Germline V CDR1 and CDR2: SGHVS, FNYEAQ. The CDR3 loop reads CASSLAGDGNTIYF. The CDR3 DNA reads as TGTGCCAGCAGCTTGGCAGGGGACGGAAACACCATATATTTT.

The chain uses TRBV7-2 and TRBJ2-2, with 7 bases identical to TRBD1. Germline values: CDR1 SGHTA, CDR2 FQGNSA. V gave up 4 bases and J gave up 5 bases; unmatched junction bases: 7. This CDR3 comprises 15 residues. The chain's CDR3 is CASSSRGRGTGELFF. The DNA of the CDR3 is TGTGCCAGCAGCTCGAGGGGGCGCGGTACCGGGGAGCTGTTTTTT.

This clone is a singleton in its sample. The chain joins TRBV4-1 to TRBJ2-1; possibly TRBD2 for D (7 bases). Between the trimmed V and J ends, which lost 0 bases and 2 bases, there was a span of 14 bases. The CDR3 is made up of 17 amino acids. Per germline, CDR1 MGHRA and CDR2 YSYEKL. CDR3 sequence: CASSQDWAGATYNEQFF. CDR3 bases: TGCGCCAGCAGCCAAGATTGGGCGGGGGCGACCTACAATGAGCAGTTCTTC.

V is TRBV2 and J is TRBJ2-1, with TRBD1 matching over 8 bases. Germline CDR1 SNHLY, CDR2 FYNNEI. The V gene end was trimmed by 11 bases and the J gene end by 9 bases; junction bases not matched to a gene: 9. The CDR3 length is 12 residues. The CDR3 region has the DNA TGTGCCGTAGGGACAGGAAGGGGTGAGCAGTTCTTC. Translated, it gives CAVGTGRGEQFF.

The table lists this clone with a count of one. The chain joins TRBV18 to TRBJ2-7; TRBD1 matches at 8 bases. The CDR3 runs 14 residues. Germline V gene lookup returns CDR1 KGHSH and CDR2 LQKENI. V shed 6 bases, J shed 4 bases, and the junction held 8 bases outside the gene matches. The CDR3: CASSVDRGRYEQYF. CDR3 sequence (DNA): TGTGCCAGCTCGGTAGACAGGGGTCGGTACGAGCAGTACTTC.

V is TRBV5-1 and J is TRBJ1-5; a weak D match, TRBD1 (6 bases). Germline values: CDR1 SGHRS, CDR2 YFSETQ. The CDR3 consists of 15 residues. Trimming removed 1 base from V and 2 bases from J, with 10 bases in between. The CDR3 loop is CASSLKQGGNQPQHF. Written as DNA, the CDR3 is TGCGCCAGCAGCTTGAAACAGGGCGGCAATCAGCCCCAGCATTTT.

The CDR3 DNA reads TGTGCCAGCAGCTTTAGCGGGGGGATCCAAGAGACCCAGTACTTC. It is translated as CASSFSGGIQETQYF. This chain uses TRBV7-9 with TRBJ2-5; 10 bases fit TRBD2. Unmatched junction bases numbered 2, after V lost 3 bases and J lost 1 base. The CDR3 spans 15 residues. Per germline, CDR1 SEHNR and CDR2 FQNEAQ (reference sequence).

The gene calls are TRBV4-1 and TRBJ2-7; 7 bases are a match to TRBD1. CDR3 length: 15 amino acids. Germline values: CDR1 MGHRA, CDR2 YSYEKL. The trim removed 2 bases at V and 2 bases at J, leaving 6 bases unmatched. The DNA of the CDR3 is TGCGCCAGCAGCCAATACGTCGACAGGGCCTACGAGCAGTACTTC. This gives the protein CASSQYVDRAYEQYF.

The chain is built from TRBV4-3 and TRBJ1-6; unclear D gene. The germline V and J ends were trimmed by 0 bases and 3 bases, with 15 bases remaining between them. The CDR3 covers 18 residues. The germline gives CDR1 LGHNA, CDR2 YSLEER. The CDR3 DNA reads TGCGCCAGCAGCCAAGATTTGGCCAGATTTAACTATAATTCACCCCTCCACTTT. Its translation: CASSQDLARFNYNSPLHF.

The rearrangement links TRBV4-2 to TRBJ1-5; TRBD1 is a possible D gene (5 bases). The CDR3 contains 15 residues. The V end lost 0 bases, the J end lost 1 base, and 7 bases lay between the germline ends. In germline, CDR1 is LGHNA, CDR2 YNFKEQ. The CDR3 DNA reads TGTGCCAGCAGCCAAGAAGCAGGGAGCAATCAGCCCCAGCATTTT. This sequence encodes CASSQEAGSNQPQHF.

This chain links TRBV5-1 with TRBJ1-6; D call uncertain. Germline V gene lookup returns CDR1 SGHRS and CDR2 YFSETQ. The V gene lost 4 bases and the J gene lost 9 bases, with 17 bases spanning the gap. The CDR3 runs to 15 residues. For the CDR3, the DNA is TGCGCCAGCAGCCCCTCCGGGTTTGAGGGTTCACCCCTCCACTTT. Protein: CASSPSGFEGSPLHF.

CDR3 protein: CASRLEGAGYNEQFF. CDR3 in DNA: TGTGCCAGTAGGCTTGAGGGGGCGGGATACAATGAGCAGTTCTTC. This sequence joins TRBV19 and TRBJ2-1; D perhaps matches TRBD1 (7 bases). V was trimmed by 6 bases and J by 4 bases, leaving 16 bases between them. CDR3 length: 15 amino acids. Germline-derived CDR1 and CDR2 are LNHDA and SQIVND (reference sequence).

The chain recombines TRBV6-1 with TRBJ2-1; 10 nucleotides match TRBD2. Trimming at V came to 0 bases and at J to 2 bases, leaving 1 base not matched to a gene. Per germline, CDR1 MNHNS and CDR2 SASEGT. The CDR3 has 16 amino acids. This chain's CDR3 is CASSEALAGAYNEQFF. The CDR3 DNA is TGTGCCAGCAGTGAAGCCCTAGCGGGGGCCTACAATGAGCAGTTCTTC.